The 5 T cell receptor beta chains given below trace back to one sample, sequenced in a study of CD8 T cells in ankylosing spondylitis. These TCRs are of unknown antigen specificity. Study-level points and caveats: Ankylosing spondylitis blood seemed to carry a telltale TCR beta motif made of several highly homologous variants.

TCRdb redid the calling of the 5' RACE reads with MiXCR, one entry per CDR3 protein. The sample has 400,000 to 450,000 distinct CDR3 sequences, 15% to 20% seen once. The source material was blood, either unsorted or a sorted T cell fraction (not recorded which). The receptor set was obtained from a male donor with ankylosing spondylitis.

The CDR3 spells CSARRLAGSSTDTQYF. The CDR3 DNA reads TGCAGTGCTAGACGTCTGGCGGGGTCGAGCACAGATACGCAGTATTTT. The genes are TRBV20-1 and TRBJ2-3, with D possibly matching TRBD2 (6 bases). V shed 2 bases and J shed 0 bases, with 15 bases lying between them. Germline V gene lookup returns CDR1 DFQATT and CDR2 SNEGSKA (reference sequence). This CDR3 spans 16 amino acids.

This clonotype was detected ten times or more. The chain has TRBV7-2 and TRBJ1-1; the D gene is possibly TRBD1 (6 bases). CDR1 and CDR2 (germline): SGHTA, FQGNSA. The length of the CDR3 is 13 residues. Trimming took 5 bases from V and 5 from J, leaving 12 bases between them. Here the CDR3 reads CASSAYTGTEAFF. The CDR3, as DNA: TGTGCCAGCAGCGCCTATACAGGGACTGAAGCTTTCTTT.

In its sample, this clonotype was seen once. This rearrangement joins TRBV6-1 to TRBJ1-4, with D tentatively TRBD1 (6 bases). Trimming left V 5 bases short and J 3 bases short, with 13 bases between. Germline CDR1 reads MNHNS; CDR2 reads SASEGT. CDR3 length: 15 residues. The CDR3 spells CASSTGGRANEKLFF. Written as DNA, the CDR3 is TGTGCCAGCAGTACCGGGGGGCGGGCTAATGAAAAACTGTTTTTT.

This clonotype showed up just a few times. The chain carries TRBV7-3 and TRBJ2-2, with D maybe TRBD1 (5 bases). V shed 6 bases and J shed 6 bases, with 17 bases lying between them. The CDR3 has 15 residues. Per germline, CDR1 SGHTA and CDR2 FQGTGA. The DNA for the CDR3 is TGTGCCAGCAGTACCACAGGAATAGGCGCCGGGGAGCTGTTTTTT. Its translation is CASSTTGIGAGELFF.

CDR3 nucleotide sequence: TGTGCCAGTACCATGAAGGGAGGACAACTCTACGAGCAGTACTTC. It specifies CASTMKGGQLYEQYF. The chain joins TRBV19 to TRBJ2-7; D is perhaps TRBD2 (6 bases). The CDR3 loop spans 15 amino acids. The V end was cut by 7 bases, the J end by 3 bases, with 19 bases between. In germline, CDR1 is LNHDA, CDR2 SQIVND (reference sequence). Using reference TRBV19 and TRBJ2-7 for the parts outside the CDR3, the full variable domain is DGGITQSPKYLFRKEGQNVTLSCEQNLNHDAMYWYRQDPGQGLRLIYYSQIVNDFQKGDIAEGYSVSREKKESFPLTVTSAQKNPTAFYLCASTMKGGQLYEQYFGPGTRLTVT.